This TCR beta chain was recovered during a study of cytotoxic CD8 clonotypes in ibrutinib-treated CLL. Study information: Partial response was seen in approximately 24 patients and complete response in 2; after median roughly 6 years, approximately 14 stayed remitted, 12 progressed.

Concerning this clone itself: Its antigen is still unknown.

V gave up 1 base and J gave up 3 bases, with 9 bases separating them. Looked up from germline, CDR1 is MGHDK and CDR2 is SYGVNS. The CDR3 consists of 14 residues. Study results and caveats: Clonality went up at the time of ibrutinib response, stayed stable in sustained remission, and later dropped back toward its baseline level at progression. Public clonotypes were uncommon and contracted or stayed stable on treatment.

The method was immunoSEQ multiplex PCR; TCRdb's version includes in-frame clones alone and lacks a portion of them. Of approximately 100,000 clones in the sample, 45% to 65% were seen once. This rearrangement joins TRBV25-1 to TRBJ1-1; a possible D gene is TRBD1 (6 bases). The origin of this receptor is a human donor with chronic lymphocytic leukemia. The sequencing used PBMCs, collected after 24 months of ibrutinib treatment. As DNA, the CDR3 is TGTGCCAGCAGTGAATCACAGGGTCACACTGAAGCTTTCTTT. It translates to CASSESQGHTEAFF.